This T cell receptor beta chain was recorded in a study of blood T cell repertoires in COVID-19. This clone was found once. Libraries were prepared by immunoSEQ multiplex PCR; TCRdb keeps only in-frame clonotypes and omits some of them. The data contain fewer than 350,000 clones, approximately 87% of them singletons. V dropped 4 bases and J dropped 3; count of bases not matched to a gene: 11. The CDR3 is 16 amino acids. Germline loops: CDR1 SEHNR, CDR2 FQNEAQ (reference sequence). The origin of this receptor is a young woman with COVID-19, enrolled during active disease. Sequencing was done on a sample of peripheral blood. This chain links TRBV7-9 with TRBJ1-1, with 7 bases matching TRBD1. The CDR3 region has the DNA TGTGCCAGCAGCTCCCACCCGGACAGGTCACACACTGAAGCTTTCTTT. Encoded protein: CASSSHPDRSHTEAFF.